A selection of T cell receptor beta chains follows, all from one sample in a study of blood T cell repertoires in COVID-19. The method was immunoSEQ multiplex PCR; TCRdb's version includes in-frame clones alone and lacks a portion of them. Of 70,000 to 80,000 clones in the sample, 75% to 90% were seen once. Sample: peripheral blood. The receptors here all came from an elderly woman with active or convalescent COVID-19. CDR3s include the opening cysteine and the closing phenylalanine or tryptophan. D genes are given only for firm matches. Only part of the rows carry a size: once, few, many, or a class if the clone is expanded.

clone_size: .; j_call: TRBJ2-7; d_call: TRBD1; v_call: TRBV27; cdr3_aa: CASSETGQGIYEQYF; cdr3_nt: TGTGCCAGCAGTGAAACGGGACAGGGGATCTACGAGCAGTACTTC
clone_size: few; j_call: TRBJ2-5; d_call: TRBD2; v_call: TRBV4-3; cdr3_aa: CASSQDWRGGGETQYF; cdr3_nt: TGCGCCAGCAGCCAAGATTGGCGGGGGGGCGGAGAGACCCAGTACTTC
clone_size: .; j_call: TRBJ2-5; d_call: .; v_call: TRBV2; cdr3_aa: CASSELRGTQETQYF; cdr3_nt: TGTGCCAGCAGTGAGTTGCGGGGGACACAAGAGACCCAGTACTTC
clone_size: .; j_call: TRBJ1-6; d_call: .; v_call: TRBV19; cdr3_aa: CASNLTPSSYNSPLHF; cdr3_nt: TGTGCCAGTAACCTCACGCCGAGCTCCTATAATTCACCCCTCCACTTT
clone_size: medium-sized; j_call: TRBJ2-6; d_call: TRBD1; v_call: TRBV6-5; cdr3_aa: CASGLQGSGANVLTF; cdr3_nt: TGTGCCAGCGGGTTACAGGGGTCTGGGGCCAACGTCCTGACTTTC
clone_size: .; j_call: TRBJ2-2; d_call: .; v_call: TRBV11-3; cdr3_aa: CASSPGGGQTGELFF; cdr3_nt: TGTGCCAGCAGCCCGGGAGGGGGCCAGACCGGGGAGCTGTTTTTT
clone_size: .; j_call: TRBJ1-1; d_call: .; v_call: TRBV2; cdr3_aa: CASSANRVFTEAFF; cdr3_nt: TGTGCCAGCAGTGCAAACAGGGTTTTCACTGAAGCTTTCTTT
clone_size: .; j_call: TRBJ2-1; d_call: TRBD2; v_call: TRBV7-2; cdr3_aa: CASSLAPPPGGTPFF; cdr3_nt: TGTGCCAGCAGCTTGGCGCCCCCACCGGGGGGGACCCCTTTCTTC
clone_size: .; j_call: TRBJ2-7; d_call: .; v_call: TRBV7-9; cdr3_aa: CASSPATQGPYEQYF; cdr3_nt: TGTGCCAGCAGCCCTGCCACGCAGGGGCCCTACGAGCAGTACTTC
clone_size: .; j_call: TRBJ2-6; d_call: TRBD1; v_call: TRBV6-6; cdr3_aa: CASSYTTGTGANVLTF; cdr3_nt: TGTGCCAGCAGTTACACGACAGGGACTGGGGCCAACGTCCTGACTTTC
clone_size: .; j_call: TRBJ1-2; d_call: TRBD1; v_call: TRBV28; cdr3_aa: CASSTGQVRGYTF; cdr3_nt: TGTGCCAGCAGTACTGGACAGGTTCGGGGCTACACCTTC
clone_size: .; j_call: TRBJ1-2; d_call: TRBD1; v_call: TRBV29-1; cdr3_aa: CSVNDDRDRGLYGYTF; cdr3_nt: TGCAGCGTTAACGATGACCGGGACAGGGGGCTCTATGGCTACACCTTC
clone_size: .; j_call: TRBJ2-1; d_call: TRBD2; v_call: TRBV6-5; cdr3_aa: CASRVLAGGNEQFF; cdr3_nt: TGTGCCAGCAGGGTGCTAGCGGGGGGGAATGAGCAGTTCTTC
clone_size: .; j_call: TRBJ1-2; d_call: TRBD1; v_call: TRBV5-6; cdr3_aa: CASSGDRGLGYGYTF; cdr3_nt: TGTGCCAGCAGCGGCGACAGGGGTTTGGGCTATGGCTACACCTTC
clone_size: .; j_call: TRBJ2-5; d_call: .; v_call: TRBV7-2; cdr3_aa: CASSPLTLGETQYF; cdr3_nt: TGTGCCAGCAGCCCGTTAACACTAGGAGAGACCCAGTACTTC
clone_size: many; j_call: TRBJ1-1; d_call: .; v_call: TRBV9; cdr3_aa: CASSWGDGTEAFF; cdr3_nt: TGTGCCAGCAGCTGGGGGGATGGGACTGAAGCTTTCTTT
clone_size: .; j_call: TRBJ1-6; d_call: .; v_call: TRBV6-2/TRBV6-3; cdr3_aa: CASSPPSSHNSPLHF; cdr3_nt: TGTGCCAGCAGCCCCCCCTCAAGCCATAATTCACCCCTCCACTTT
clone_size: .; j_call: TRBJ2-3; d_call: TRBD1; v_call: TRBV5-1; cdr3_aa: CASSLGVDRALDTQYF; cdr3_nt: TGCGCCAGCAGCTTAGGGGTGGACAGGGCACTCGATACGCAGTATTTT
clone_size: once; j_call: TRBJ1-1; d_call: TRBD1; v_call: TRBV5-6; cdr3_aa: CASSSSSSTGVAFF; cdr3_nt: TGTGCCAGCAGCTCCTCCTCTTCGACAGGGGTAGCTTTCTTT
clone_size: .; j_call: TRBJ2-6; d_call: .; v_call: TRBV2; cdr3_aa: CASLLEGQVSGANVLTF; cdr3_nt: TGTGCCAGCTTGTTGGAGGGCCAAGTCTCTGGGGCCAACGTCCTGACTTTC
clone_size: .; j_call: TRBJ1-6; d_call: .; v_call: TRBV2; cdr3_aa: CASSEVGGSGTLHF; cdr3_nt: TGTGCCAGCAGTGAAGTTGGAGGTTCCGGGACCCTCCACTTT
clone_size: .; j_call: TRBJ1-3; d_call: .; v_call: TRBV30; cdr3_aa: CAWGAGSLSGNTIYF; cdr3_nt: TGTGCCTGGGGGGCGGGCAGCCTCTCTGGAAACACCATATATTTT
clone_size: .; j_call: TRBJ1-2; d_call: .; v_call: TRBV3-1/TRBV3-2; cdr3_aa: CASSPGTHNYGYTF; cdr3_nt: TGTGCCAGCAGCCCAGGCACGCACAACTATGGCTACACCTTC
clone_size: .; j_call: TRBJ2-1; d_call: TRBD2; v_call: TRBV7-2; cdr3_aa: CASSLTSGAFNNEQFF; cdr3_nt: TGTGCCAGCAGCCTAACTAGCGGGGCGTTTAACAATGAGCAGTTCTTC
clone_size: .; j_call: TRBJ1-1; d_call: .; v_call: TRBV5-4; cdr3_aa: CASSWERVGTEAFF; cdr3_nt: TGTGCCAGCAGCTGGGAGCGGGTTGGCACTGAAGCTTTCTTT
clone_size: .; j_call: TRBJ1-2; d_call: .; v_call: TRBV9; cdr3_aa: CASSVAPDRVRGYTF; cdr3_nt: TGTGCCAGCAGCGTAGCCCCAGACAGAGTCCGTGGCTACACCTTC
clone_size: .; j_call: TRBJ1-2; d_call: TRBD1; v_call: TRBV9; cdr3_aa: CASSAQTGANYGYTF; cdr3_nt: TGTGCCAGCAGCGCCCAAACAGGGGCTAACTATGGCTACACCTTC
clone_size: .; j_call: TRBJ1-4; d_call: .; v_call: TRBV6-2/TRBV6-3; cdr3_aa: CASSYSGQEEKLFF; cdr3_nt: TGTGCCAGCAGTTACTCGGGGCAGGAAGAAAAACTGTTTTTT
clone_size: .; j_call: TRBJ1-1; d_call: TRBD1; v_call: TRBV3-1/TRBV3-2; cdr3_aa: CASSQLHDRDDTEAFF; cdr3_nt: TGTGCCAGCAGCCAATTACACGACAGGGATGACACTGAAGCTTTCTTT
clone_size: .; j_call: TRBJ2-7; d_call: .; v_call: TRBV7-2; cdr3_aa: CASSLAGGTDEQYF; cdr3_nt: TGTGCCAGCAGCTTGGCCGGGGGAACGGACGAGCAGTACTTC
clone_size: .; j_call: TRBJ2-4; d_call: .; v_call: TRBV3-1/TRBV3-2; cdr3_aa: CASSQDQGPGDIQYF; cdr3_nt: TGTGCCAGCAGCCAAGACCAAGGGCCCGGGGACATTCAGTACTTC
clone_size: .; j_call: TRBJ1-5; d_call: .; v_call: TRBV6-2/TRBV6-3; cdr3_aa: CASSWGGSGNQPQHF; cdr3_nt: TGTGCCAGCAGTTGGGGGGGAAGTGGCAATCAGCCCCAGCATTTT
clone_size: .; j_call: TRBJ1-2; d_call: .; v_call: TRBV7-2; cdr3_aa: CASSLPVPNYGYTF; cdr3_nt: TGTGCCAGCAGCTTACCTGTCCCTAACTATGGCTACACCTTC
clone_size: .; j_call: TRBJ1-4; d_call: .; v_call: TRBV30; cdr3_aa: CAWAQGLANEKLFF; cdr3_nt: TGTGCCTGGGCCCAGGGTTTGGCTAATGAAAAACTGTTTTTT
clone_size: .; j_call: TRBJ1-6; d_call: .; v_call: TRBV3-1/TRBV3-2; cdr3_aa: CASSHEEQVVGSPLHF; cdr3_nt: TGTGCCAGCAGCCATGAGGAACAGGTAGTAGGTTCACCCCTCCACTTT
clone_size: .; j_call: TRBJ1-1; d_call: .; v_call: TRBV4-3; cdr3_aa: CASSQDAGRTTEAFF; cdr3_nt: TGCGCCAGCAGCCAAGACGCAGGGCGGACAACTGAAGCTTTCTTT
clone_size: large; j_call: TRBJ2-5; d_call: TRBD2; v_call: TRBV27; cdr3_aa: CASSVFPGLAGGPGETQYF; cdr3_nt: TGTGCCAGCAGTGTATTCCCGGGACTAGCGGGGGGGCCCGGAGAGACCCAGTACTTC
clone_size: .; j_call: TRBJ1-5; d_call: .; v_call: TRBV6-5; cdr3_aa: CASTLTRTADQPQHF; cdr3_nt: TGTGCCAGCACCCTCACAAGGACAGCTGACCAGCCCCAGCATTTT
clone_size: .; j_call: TRBJ2-3; d_call: .; v_call: TRBV4-1; cdr3_aa: CASRGGISTDTQYF; cdr3_nt: TGCGCCAGCAGGGGGGGAATCAGCACAGATACGCAGTATTTT
clone_size: .; j_call: TRBJ1-6; d_call: .; v_call: TRBV28; cdr3_aa: CASSLGKPESSYNSPLHF; cdr3_nt: TGTGCCAGCAGTTTAGGCAAACCCGAAAGCTCCTATAATTCACCCCTCCACTTT
clone_size: few; j_call: TRBJ2-7; d_call: .; v_call: TRBV10-3; cdr3_aa: CAISASYEQYF; cdr3_nt: TGTGCCATCAGCGCGTCCTACGAGCAGTACTTC
clone_size: .; j_call: TRBJ1-2; d_call: TRBD1; v_call: TRBV7-2; cdr3_aa: CASSKQGQPNYGYTF; cdr3_nt: TGTGCCAGCAGCAAGCAGGGACAGCCCAACTATGGCTACACCTTC
clone_size: few; j_call: TRBJ2-7; d_call: TRBD1; v_call: TRBV6-5; cdr3_aa: CASSYSNRGSYEQYF; cdr3_nt: TGTGCCAGCAGTTACTCGAACAGGGGAAGCTACGAGCAGTACTTC
clone_size: .; j_call: TRBJ2-2; d_call: TRBD2; v_call: TRBV3-1/TRBV3-2; cdr3_aa: CASSQASGGASDGELFF; cdr3_nt: TGTGCCAGCAGCCAAGCTAGCGGGGGGGCCAGTGACGGGGAGCTGTTTTTT
clone_size: .; j_call: TRBJ1-2; d_call: TRBD1; v_call: TRBV19; cdr3_aa: CASRGTGGSYGYTF; cdr3_nt: TGTGCCAGTAGAGGGACAGGGGGCTCTTATGGCTACACCTTC
clone_size: .; j_call: TRBJ1-6; d_call: .; v_call: TRBV19; cdr3_aa: CASSIQGSSSYNSPLHF; cdr3_nt: TGTGCCAGTAGTATACAGGGCTCAAGCTCCTATAATTCACCCCTCCACTTT
clone_size: .; j_call: TRBJ1-5; d_call: .; v_call: TRBV7-2; cdr3_aa: CASSPSDQPQHF; cdr3_nt: TGTGCCAGCAGCCCTTCCGATCAGCCCCAGCATTTT
clone_size: .; j_call: TRBJ2-7; d_call: TRBD1; v_call: TRBV6-2/TRBV6-3; cdr3_aa: CASSLPGQGRGEQYF; cdr3_nt: TGTGCCAGCAGCCTCCCGGGACAGGGGCGGGGCGAGCAGTACTTC
clone_size: .; j_call: TRBJ1-1; d_call: .; v_call: TRBV9; cdr3_aa: CASSQGLTTEAFF; cdr3_nt: TGTGCCAGCAGCCAGGGCCTAACTACTGAAGCTTTCTTT
clone_size: .; j_call: TRBJ2-1; d_call: .; v_call: TRBV9; cdr3_aa: CASSVIGSSYNEQFF; cdr3_nt: TGTGCCAGCAGCGTAATTGGGAGCTCCTACAATGAGCAGTTCTTC
clone_size: .; j_call: TRBJ1-6; d_call: TRBD1; v_call: TRBV6-2/TRBV6-3; cdr3_aa: CASSDRVSPLHF; cdr3_nt: TGTGCCAGCAGTGACAGGGTTTCACCCCTCCACTTT
clone_size: .; j_call: TRBJ1-1; d_call: .; v_call: TRBV5-1; cdr3_aa: CASSSPGVATEAFF; cdr3_nt: TGCGCCAGCAGCTCCCCAGGGGTGGCCACTGAAGCTTTCTTT
clone_size: .; j_call: TRBJ2-1; d_call: TRBD2; v_call: TRBV11-2; cdr3_aa: CASSILAGGSYNEQFF; cdr3_nt: TGTGCCAGCAGCATCCTTGCGGGGGGGTCCTACAATGAGCAGTTCTTC
clone_size: once; j_call: TRBJ1-3; d_call: .; v_call: TRBV2; cdr3_aa: CASRPGSSGNTIYF; cdr3_nt: TGTGCCAGCAGGCCCGGGTCCTCTGGGAACACCATATATTTT